A selection of T cell receptor beta chains follows, all from one sample in a study of T cell responses to AZD1222 COVID-19 vaccine. Some clones are missing from TCRdb's copy, which holds only in-frame ones; the method was immunoSEQ multiplex PCR. Of 130,000 to 150,000 clones listed, approximately 94% are singletons. The sequencing here drew on peripheral blood, taken on day 0 of AZD1222 vaccination. These receptors originate from an adult in good health. The CDR3 runs from the conserved cysteine through the conserved F or W. A D gene is named only where the DNA matches it firmly. The size entry is marked missing in some rows and otherwise reads once, few, many or a size class.

clone_size | j_call | v_call | d_call | cdr3_nt | cdr3_aa
. | TRBJ1-2 | TRBV7-2 | . | TGTGCCAGCAGCCGGAGGGTGGGGAACGACTATGGCTACACCTTC | CASSRRVGNDYGYTF
. | TRBJ2-2 | TRBV5-8 | . | TGTGCCAGCAGCTACCAGACAGGGAACACCGGGGAGCTGTTTTTT | CASSYQTGNTGELFF
. | TRBJ1-1 | TRBV7-9 | TRBD1 | TGTGCCAGCAGCTCCGGACAGGGGATGAACACTGAAGCTTTCTTT | CASSSGQGMNTEAFF
. | TRBJ2-1 | TRBV4-1 | TRBD2 | TGCGCCAGCAGCCAAGAAGGGGCGGGAGGGCCATACAATGAGCAGTTCTTC | CASSQEGAGGPYNEQFF
. | TRBJ2-7 | TRBV18 | . | TGTGCCAGCTCAATTGCAGGGATGTACGAGCAGTACTTC | CASSIAGMYEQYF
. | TRBJ2-7 | TRBV30 | . | TGTGCCTGGTCCATAGGGGACCCAGGGTACGAGCAGTACTTC | CAWSIGDPGYEQYF
. | TRBJ2-6 | TRBV29-1 | . | TGCAGCGTCTACCTTCCTGTAAGAAGCTCTGGGGCCAACGTCCTGACTTTC | CSVYLPVRSSGANVLTF
. | TRBJ1-1 | TRBV5-1 | . | TGCGCCAGCACCGAGACAATGAACACTGAAGCTTTCTTT | CASTETMNTEAFF
. | TRBJ2-7 | TRBV12-3/TRBV12-4 | . | TGTGCCAGCAGGCCCACTAGCTCCTACGAGCAGTACTTC | CASRPTSSYEQYF
. | TRBJ1-5 | TRBV6-5 | . | TGTGCCAGCAGCCTTAGAGGGTCCAATCAGCCCCAGCATTTT | CASSLRGSNQPQHF
. | TRBJ2-1 | TRBV29-1 | TRBD2 | TGCAGCGTTATATTAGCGGGATCCTACAATGAGCAGTTCTTC | CSVILAGSYNEQFF
. | TRBJ2-1 | TRBV28 | TRBD2 | TGTGCCAGCAGTTTCGGACTAGCGGGAGTGGTGGATGAGCAGTTCTTC | CASSFGLAGVVDEQFF
. | TRBJ1-1 | TRBV3-1/TRBV3-2 | . | TGTGCCAGCAGCCATACCATGGGGGGCACTGAAGCTTTCTTT | CASSHTMGGTEAFF
. | TRBJ2-3 | TRBV6-5 | . | TGTGCCAGCAGCTACCCTGGGGGGACGCAGTATTTT | CASSYPGGTQYF
. | TRBJ1-2 | TRBV11-2 | . | TGTGCCAGCAGCTTAGCCCCCCCCCGGGGTCAGGCGAACTATGGCTACACCTTC | CASSLAPPRGQANYGYTF
. | TRBJ2-3 | TRBV5-1 | . | TGCGCCAGCAGCTTGAATTTTGATACGCAGTATTTT | CASSLNFDTQYF
. | TRBJ2-7 | TRBV6-5 | . | TGTGCCAGCAGTTACGACAAGGCATTCTACGAGCAGTACTTC | CASSYDKAFYEQYF
. | TRBJ2-1 | TRBV19 | TRBD1 | TGTGCCAGTAGTAACACAAAGGACAGGAGCTCCTACAATGAGCAGTTCTTC | CASSNTKDRSSYNEQFF
. | TRBJ1-5 | TRBV5-1 | . | TGCGCCAGCAGCGAGGGGAGCGGTGTCGATCAGCCCCAGCATTTT | CASSEGSGVDQPQHF
. | TRBJ1-6 | TRBV4-1 | TRBD1 | TGCGCCAGCAGGGTGGACAGGGGAGGTAATTCACCCCTCCACTTT | CASRVDRGGNSPLHF
. | TRBJ2-5 | TRBV12-3/TRBV12-4 | . | TGTGCCAGCAGTCTTCAAGAGACCCAGTACTTC | CASSLQETQYF
once | TRBJ2-1 | TRBV18 | TRBD2 | TGTGCCAGCTCACCCCTAGCGGGAGTGTCCTACAATGAGCAGTTCTTC | CASSPLAGVSYNEQFF
. | TRBJ2-1 | TRBV5-1 | TRBD2 | TGCGCCAGCAGCTCGGGACTAGCGGACCACAATGAGCAGTTCTTC | CASSSGLADHNEQFF
. | TRBJ1-1 | TRBV15 | . | TGTGCCACCAGCGCGACAGGCCCTGCTTTCTTT | CATSATGPAFF
. | TRBJ1-1 | TRBV3-1/TRBV3-2 | TRBD1 | TGTGCCAGCAGCGTGGGACAGTATAACACTGAAGCTTTCTTT | CASSVGQYNTEAFF
. | TRBJ2-1 | TRBV11-1 | . | TGTGCCAGCAGCTTAGCAAGACAGGCGTATGAGCAGTTCTTC | CASSLARQAYEQFF
. | TRBJ2-1 | TRBV2 | TRBD1 | TGTGCCAGCAGTGAAGGGACAGGGGGGTTCGGTGAGCAGTTCTTC | CASSEGTGGFGEQFF
. | TRBJ2-5 | TRBV2 | TRBD1 | TGTGCCAGCAGGCTCCCCCAAACCGGGACAGGGAAAGAGACCCAGTACTTC | CASRLPQTGTGKETQYF
. | TRBJ1-2 | TRBV2 | . | TGTGCCAGCAGTGAACCTACCGATAAGCATGGCTACACCTTC | CASSEPTDKHGYTF
. | TRBJ1-6 | TRBV7-9 | TRBD1 | TGTGCCAGCAGGGACAGGACGAATAATTCACCCCTCCACTTT | CASRDRTNNSPLHF
. | TRBJ2-2 | TRBV27 | . | TGTGCCAGCAGTCGTTGGACTACTTCGAACACCGGGGAGCTGTTTTTT | CASSRWTTSNTGELFF
. | TRBJ1-1 | TRBV30 | TRBD1 | TGTGCCTGGAGACGCCGGGACAGGGGATTCGAGGAGGCGGGGACTGAAGCTTTCTTT | CAWRRRDRGFEEAGTEAFF
. | TRBJ1-5 | TRBV21-1 | . | TGTGCCAGCAGCAAAAGGACGGGGCAGCCCCAGCATTTT | CASSKRTGQPQHF
. | TRBJ2-7 | TRBV7-9 | . | TGTGCCAGCAGCTTGAGGGCGGACGAGCAGTACTTC | CASSLRADEQYF
. | TRBJ1-1 | TRBV27 | . | TGTGCCAGCACCAACGAAGCTTTCTTT | CASTNEAFF
. | TRBJ2-7 | TRBV5-1 | . | TGCGCCAGCAGCCCCCCAGGACGATCCTACGAGCAGTACTTC | CASSPPGRSYEQYF
. | TRBJ1-6 | TRBV9 | . | TGTGCCAGCAGCGCCAGCGCGCGACGGCGGGGTTCACCCCTCCACTTT | CASSASARRRGSPLHF
. | TRBJ1-1 | TRBV6-1 | . | TGTGCCAGCAGTGAAGGGGGGAAGAACACTGAAGCTTTCTTT | CASSEGGKNTEAFF
. | TRBJ1-2 | TRBV4-2 | . | TGTGCCAGCAGCCAAGAGTCGGAACCTAACCTCTATGGCTACACCTTC | CASSQESEPNLYGYTF
. | TRBJ2-1 | TRBV3-1/TRBV3-2 | . | TGTGCCAGCAGCCAAGGATCCGGGACTGGGTACTACAATGAGCAGTTCTTC | CASSQGSGTGYYNEQFF
. | TRBJ1-3 | TRBV4-1 | TRBD1 | TGCGCCAGCAGCCGCACCGGGACAGGGGCTGCTGGAAACACCATATATTTT | CASSRTGTGAAGNTIYF
. | TRBJ1-5 | TRBV27 | TRBD1 | TGTGCCAGCAGGATGACAGGGGGACCGGGTCAGCCCCAGCATTTT | CASRMTGGPGQPQHF
. | TRBJ1-1 | TRBV4-1 | TRBD1 | TGCGCCAGCAGCCAAGGGCCAGGGGGAATGAACACTGAAGCTTTCTTT | CASSQGPGGMNTEAFF